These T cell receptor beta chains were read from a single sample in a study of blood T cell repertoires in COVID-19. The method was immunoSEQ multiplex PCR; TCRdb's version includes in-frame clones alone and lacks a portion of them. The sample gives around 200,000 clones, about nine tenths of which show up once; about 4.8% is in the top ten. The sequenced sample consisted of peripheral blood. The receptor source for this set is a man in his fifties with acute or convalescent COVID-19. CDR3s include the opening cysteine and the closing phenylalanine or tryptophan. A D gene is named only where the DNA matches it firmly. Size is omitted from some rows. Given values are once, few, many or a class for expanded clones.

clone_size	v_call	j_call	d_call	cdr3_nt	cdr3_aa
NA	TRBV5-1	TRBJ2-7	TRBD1	TGCGCCAGCAGCTTGGTTGGGACAGCTACTTACGAGCAGTACTTC	CASSLVGTATYEQYF
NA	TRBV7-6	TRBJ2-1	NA	TGTGCCAGCAGCTTACTAAATGAGCAGTTCTTC	CASSLLNEQFF
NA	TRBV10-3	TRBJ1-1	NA	TGTGCCATCAGTGAGGGGGAGGTTGCGAACACTGAAGCTTTCTTT	CAISEGEVANTEAFF
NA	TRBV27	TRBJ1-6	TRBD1	TGTGCCAGCAGTTCGGGACAGGGGGTCCGCTCACCCCTCCACTTT	CASSSGQGVRSPLHF
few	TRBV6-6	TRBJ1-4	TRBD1	TGTGCCAGCAGTTGGGGCAGGGGGGCGGATAATGAAAAACTGTTTTTT	CASSWGRGADNEKLFF
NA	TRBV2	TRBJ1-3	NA	TGTGCCAGCAGCACGAGTACGGTTTCTGGAAACACCATATATTTT	CASSTSTVSGNTIYF
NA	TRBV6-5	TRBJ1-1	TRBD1	TGTGCCAGCAGTTACACAGGGGTCATCTACACTGAAGCTTTCTTT	CASSYTGVIYTEAFF
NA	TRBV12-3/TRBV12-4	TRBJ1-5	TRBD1	TGTGCCAGCTCCTACAGGGGGAGTCAGCCCCAGCATTTT	CASSYRGSQPQHF
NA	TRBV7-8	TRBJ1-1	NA	TGTGCCAGCAGCGAATACAAGAACACTGAAGCTTTCTTT	CASSEYKNTEAFF
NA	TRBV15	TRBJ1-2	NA	TGTGCCACCAGCAGAGATCGTGTGACAGTGGGCTATGGCTACACCTTC	CATSRDRVTVGYGYTF
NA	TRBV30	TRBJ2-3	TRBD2	TGTGCCTGGAGCGGGGGTAGCGGGGGTAGCACAGATACGCAGTATTTT	CAWSGGSGGSTDTQYF
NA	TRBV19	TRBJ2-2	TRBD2	TGTGCCAGTAGTATAGATGGTCGCCGGGGGGACACCGGGGAGCTGTTTTTT	CASSIDGRRGDTGELFF
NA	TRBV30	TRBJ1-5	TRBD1	TGTGCCTGGAGTGGGCAGGGGGACGAGCCCCAGCATTTT	CAWSGQGDEPQHF
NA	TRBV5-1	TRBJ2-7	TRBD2	TGCGCCAGCACCCAAGGACTAGCCTCCTACGAGCAGTACTTC	CASTQGLASYEQYF
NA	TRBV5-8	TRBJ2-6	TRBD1	TGTGCCAGCAGCCGAACAGGGGCCGGGGCCAACGTCCTGACTTTC	CASSRTGAGANVLTF
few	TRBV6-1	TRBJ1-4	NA	TGTGCCAGCAGTGGAGCGCGGGGCCATAATGAAAAACTGTTTTTT	CASSGARGHNEKLFF
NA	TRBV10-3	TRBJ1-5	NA	TGTGCCACCACCGAAGGCACAGCACACAATCAGCCCCAGCATTTT	CATTEGTAHNQPQHF
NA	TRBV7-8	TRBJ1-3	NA	TGTGCCAGCAGCTTACTAGCCTCGGGATCTGGAAACACCATATATTTT	CASSLLASGSGNTIYF
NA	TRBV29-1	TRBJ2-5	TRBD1	TGCAGCGTACCGACAGGGCTTCCCAGGGAGACCCAGTACTTC	CSVPTGLPRETQYF
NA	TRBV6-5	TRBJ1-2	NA	TGTGCCAGCAGTTCGGGGCGGGTCAGGCGGGGTGGCTACACCTTC	CASSSGRVRRGGYTF
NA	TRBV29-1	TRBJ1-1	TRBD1	TGCAGCGTTGAGCAGACAGGGACCACTGAAGCTTTCTTT	CSVEQTGTTEAFF
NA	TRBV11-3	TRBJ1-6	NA	TGTGCCAGCAGCACCGGGGATTCACCCCTCCACTTT	CASSTGDSPLHF
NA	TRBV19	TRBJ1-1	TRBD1	TGTGCCAGTAGTGGCAGGACAGGGAATGCTGAAGCTTTCTTT	CASSGRTGNAEAFF
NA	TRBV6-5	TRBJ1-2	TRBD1	TGTGCCAGCAGTTACCAGGGGGCGAACTATGGCTACACCTTC	CASSYQGANYGYTF
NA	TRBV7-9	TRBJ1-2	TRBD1	TGTGCCAGCAGCTTAGTAGGGGACAGGGCTTTTGGCTACACCTTC	CASSLVGDRAFGYTF
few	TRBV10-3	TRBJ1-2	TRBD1	TGTGCCATCAGTGAGGGACAGGCTGAAACTGCTGGCTACACCTTC	CAISEGQAETAGYTF
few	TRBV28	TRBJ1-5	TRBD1	TGTGCCAGCAGAGCCGGGACAGGGCTTTATAGCAATCAGCCCCAGCATTTT	CASRAGTGLYSNQPQHF
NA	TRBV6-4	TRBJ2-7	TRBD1	TGTGCCAGCAGTGCCAACTCGGGACAGTGGCGCGAGCAGTACTTC	CASSANSGQWREQYF
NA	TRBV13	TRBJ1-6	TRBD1	TGTGCCAGCAGCTCCCGGGACAGCCCGAATTCACCCCTCCACTTT	CASSSRDSPNSPLHF
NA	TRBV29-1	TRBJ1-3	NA	TGCAGCGTTGAGTCAGGGAGGTCGTCTGGAAACACCATATATTTT	CSVESGRSSGNTIYF
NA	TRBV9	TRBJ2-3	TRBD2	TGTGCCAGCAGCGTAGCTACCAAGGGGACTAGCGGACGCACAGATACGCAGTATTTT	CASSVATKGTSGRTDTQYF
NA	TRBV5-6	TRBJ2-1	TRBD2	TGTGCCAGCAGCTTGGGAGGGACTACTTACAATGAGCAGTTCTTC	CASSLGGTTYNEQFF
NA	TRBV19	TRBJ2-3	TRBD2	TGTGCCAGTAGTCCGGGACTAGCCAGCACAGATACGCAGTATTTT	CASSPGLASTDTQYF
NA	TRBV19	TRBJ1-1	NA	TGTGCCAGTAGTATAGAGGGAGGTGAAGCTTTCTTT	CASSIEGGEAFF
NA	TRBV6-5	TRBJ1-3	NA	TGTGCCAGCAGTTCCCTCGACAGCAGAAACACCATATATTTT	CASSSLDSRNTIYF
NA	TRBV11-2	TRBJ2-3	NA	TGTGCCAGCAGCCCTTTTTATGGGACTAGCACAGATACGCAGTATTTT	CASSPFYGTSTDTQYF
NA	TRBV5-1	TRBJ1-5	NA	TGCGCCAGCAGCTTGGAAGGGGATCGCAATCAGCCCCAGCATTTT	CASSLEGDRNQPQHF
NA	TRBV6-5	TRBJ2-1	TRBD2	TGTGCCAGCAGTTCGCGTAGCGGGGGGGCCTATGAGCAGTTCTTC	CASSSRSGGAYEQFF
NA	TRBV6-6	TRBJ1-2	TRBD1	TGTGCCAGCAGACTCGACAGGGATGGCTACACCTTC	CASRLDRDGYTF
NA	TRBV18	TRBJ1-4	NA	TGTGCCAGCTCACCTGTACCTAGGGGTACTAATGAAAAACTGTTTTTT	CASSPVPRGTNEKLFF
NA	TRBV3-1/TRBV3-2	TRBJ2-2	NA	TGTGCCAGCAGAGGGGGTGGGGAGCTGTTTTTT	CASRGGGELFF
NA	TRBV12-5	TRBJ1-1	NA	TGTGCTAGTGGTTTACGGGAGGGGGCTTTCTTT	CASGLREGAFF
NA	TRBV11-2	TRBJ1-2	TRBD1	TGTGCCAGCAGCCCATCAATTGGGGACAGCCGGCTGTTAGATGGCTACACCTTC	CASSPSIGDSRLLDGYTF
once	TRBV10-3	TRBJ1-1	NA	TGTGCCATCAGTGAGTCGACAGGTCGTCCTGGTATTGGTTTCTTT	CAISESTGRPGIGFF
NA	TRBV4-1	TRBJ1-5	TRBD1	TGCGCCAGCAGCCCCACGCCCGGGACAGGGGGCGCCTGGGATTTTCAGCCCCAGCATTTT	CASSPTPGTGGAWDFQPQHF
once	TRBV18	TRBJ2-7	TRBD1	TGTGCCAGCTCACCAGCAGGACAGGGCTACGAGCAGTACTTC	CASSPAGQGYEQYF
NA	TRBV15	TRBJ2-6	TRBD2	TGTGCCACCAGCAGAGGACTAGCGGCGGACAGCTCTGGGGCCAACGTCCTGACTTTC	CATSRGLAADSSGANVLTF
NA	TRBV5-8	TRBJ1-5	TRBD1	TGTGCCAGCAAGACCCCCCCGGGTGACAGGGATAATCAGCCCCAGCATTTT	CASKTPPGDRDNQPQHF
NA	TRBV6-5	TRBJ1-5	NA	TGTGCCAGCAGTTACGGGGAGGTGAGAGCGGGTCAGCCCCAGCATTTT	CASSYGEVRAGQPQHF
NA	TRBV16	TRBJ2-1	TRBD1	TGTGCCAGCAGCCAAATGGGACAGTCTGCTGAGCAGTTCTTC	CASSQMGQSAEQFF
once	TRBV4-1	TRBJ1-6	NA	TGCGCCAGCAGCCATGTTACCAGCGTACGACCCCTCCACTTT	CASSHVTSVRPLHF
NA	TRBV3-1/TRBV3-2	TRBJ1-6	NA	TGTGCCAGCAGCCAAGTTACCAGGGGCAGGTCACCCCTCCACTTT	CASSQVTRGRSPLHF
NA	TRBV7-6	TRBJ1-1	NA	TGTGCCAGCAGTAGCCAGGGTAACACTGAAGCTTTCTTT	CASSSQGNTEAFF